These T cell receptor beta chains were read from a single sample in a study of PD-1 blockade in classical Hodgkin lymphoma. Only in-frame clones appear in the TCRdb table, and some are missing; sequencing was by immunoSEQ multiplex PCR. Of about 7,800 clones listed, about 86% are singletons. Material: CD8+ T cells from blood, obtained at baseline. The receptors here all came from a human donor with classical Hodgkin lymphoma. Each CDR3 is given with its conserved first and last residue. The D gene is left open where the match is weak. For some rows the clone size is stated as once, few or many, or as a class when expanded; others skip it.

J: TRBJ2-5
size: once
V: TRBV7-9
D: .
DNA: TGTGCCAGCAGCACCCGACTCCAAGAGACCCAGTACTTC
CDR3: CASSTRLQETQYF

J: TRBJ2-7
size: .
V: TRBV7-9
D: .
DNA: TGTGCCAGCAGCTTAGTAGGGGAAGCGGGCGAGCAGTACTTC
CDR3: CASSLVGEAGEQYF

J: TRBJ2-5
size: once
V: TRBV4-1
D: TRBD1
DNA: TGCGCCAGCAGCCCGGATGGGACAGGGGGCCGGGAGACCCAGTACTTC
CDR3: CASSPDGTGGRETQYF

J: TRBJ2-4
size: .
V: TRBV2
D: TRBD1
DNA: TGTGCCAGCCGGGACAGGGGAAACATTCAGTACTTC
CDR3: CASRDRGNIQYF

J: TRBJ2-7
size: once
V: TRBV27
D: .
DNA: TGTGCCAGCAGTCCGGGGCCCGTGATAGGGGAGCAGTACTTC
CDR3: CASSPGPVIGEQYF

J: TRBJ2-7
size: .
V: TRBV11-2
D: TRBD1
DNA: TGTGCCAGCAGCCCCCCACCGCAGGGGGCCCACGAGCAGTACTTC
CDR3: CASSPPPQGAHEQYF

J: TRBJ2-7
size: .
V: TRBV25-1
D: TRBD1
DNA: TGTGCCAGCACAGGCACAGGGGGTTACGAGCAGTACTTC
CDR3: CASTGTGGYEQYF

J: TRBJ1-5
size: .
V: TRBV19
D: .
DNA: TGTGCCAGTAGTAATTATCAGGTCGGGCCTCAGCCCCAGCATTTT
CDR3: CASSNYQVGPQPQHF

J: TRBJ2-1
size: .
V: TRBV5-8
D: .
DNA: TGTGCCAGCAGCCTAGAACGGGGGTACAATGAGCAGTTCTTC
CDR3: CASSLERGYNEQFF

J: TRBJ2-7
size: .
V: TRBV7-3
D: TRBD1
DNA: TGTGCCAGCAGCTTAGATCCGGGACAGGGTTACGAGCAGTACTTC
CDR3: CASSLDPGQGYEQYF

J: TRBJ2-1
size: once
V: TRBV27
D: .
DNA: TGTGCCAGCAGTAGAACTAGGAGGGTTGACAATGAGCAGTTCTTC
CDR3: CASSRTRRVDNEQFF

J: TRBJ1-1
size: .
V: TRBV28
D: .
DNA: TGTGCCAGCAGCCTACAGGGAACGAACACTGAAGCTTTCTTT
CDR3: CASSLQGTNTEAFF

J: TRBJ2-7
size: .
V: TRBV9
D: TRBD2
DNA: TGTGCCAGCAGCGTTCGGGTAGCGGGAGGGCCTTACGAGCAGTACTTC
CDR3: CASSVRVAGGPYEQYF

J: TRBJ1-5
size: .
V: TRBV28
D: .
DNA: TGTGCCAGCAGTATGTCCAGAAATAGCAATCAGCCCCAGCATTTT
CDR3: CASSMSRNSNQPQHF

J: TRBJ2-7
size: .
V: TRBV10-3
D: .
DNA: TGTGCCATCAGTGAGGACAGAAACTACGAGCAGTACTTC
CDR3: CAISEDRNYEQYF

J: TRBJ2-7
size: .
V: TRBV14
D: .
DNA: TGTGCCAGCGGTAGGCGGGGCGAGCAGTACTTC
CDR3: CASGRRGEQYF

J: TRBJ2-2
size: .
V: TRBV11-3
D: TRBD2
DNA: TGTGCCAGTATAGCGGGAACGAACACCGGGGAGCTGTTTTTT
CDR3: CASIAGTNTGELFF

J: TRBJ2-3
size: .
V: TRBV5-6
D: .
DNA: TGTGCCAGCAGCCCAAAATTGGGGCAAGATACGCAGTATTTT
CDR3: CASSPKLGQDTQYF

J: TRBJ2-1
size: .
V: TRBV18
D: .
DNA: TGTGCCAGCTCACCCGACAGACTAGCCTACAATGAGCAGTTCTTC
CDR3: CASSPDRLAYNEQFF

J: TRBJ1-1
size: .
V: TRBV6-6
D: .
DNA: TGTGCCAGCAGTTACTCGGACAGTGAAGCTTTCTTT
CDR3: CASSYSDSEAFF

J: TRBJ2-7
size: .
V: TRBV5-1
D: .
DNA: TGCGCCAGCAGCTTTAGCCCCGGCTACGAGCAGTACTTC
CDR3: CASSFSPGYEQYF

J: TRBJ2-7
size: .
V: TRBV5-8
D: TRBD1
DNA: TGTGCCAGCAGCTTAATTTTTGGGACAGGGAGGCACGAGCAGTACTTC
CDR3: CASSLIFGTGRHEQYF

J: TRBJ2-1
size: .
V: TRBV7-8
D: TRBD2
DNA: TGTGCCAGCAGCTCGGTAGCGGGACTAGCCTACAATGAGCAGTTCTTC
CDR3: CASSSVAGLAYNEQFF

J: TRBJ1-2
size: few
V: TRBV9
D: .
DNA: TGTGCCAGCAGCGTATCATCAGGGCCTAACTATGGCTACACCTTC
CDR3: CASSVSSGPNYGYTF

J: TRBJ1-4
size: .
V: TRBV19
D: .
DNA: TGTGCCAGTAGCCCACTTGCCGGAATTAATGAAAAACTGTTTTTT
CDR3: CASSPLAGINEKLFF

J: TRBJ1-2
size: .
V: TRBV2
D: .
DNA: TGTGCCAGCAGTGGGCCAGGTAATAACTATGGCTACACCTTC
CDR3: CASSGPGNNYGYTF

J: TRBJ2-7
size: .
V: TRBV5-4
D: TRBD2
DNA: TGTGCCAGCAGCTTCCTAGCGGGGGGCTCCTACGAGCAGTACTTC
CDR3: CASSFLAGGSYEQYF

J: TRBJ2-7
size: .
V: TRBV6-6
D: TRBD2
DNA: TGTGCCAGCAGTTTTAGCGGGGGGAACTCCTACGAGCAGTACTTC
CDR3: CASSFSGGNSYEQYF

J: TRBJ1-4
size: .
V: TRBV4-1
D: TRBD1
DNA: TGCGCCAGCAGCCAAGCCTCGGGACAGGGTTTTGAAAAACTGTTTTTT
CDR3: CASSQASGQGFEKLFF

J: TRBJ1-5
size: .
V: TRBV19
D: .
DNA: TGTGCCAGTAGTATTTACACCGGTAGCAATCAGCCCCAGCATTTT
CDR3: CASSIYTGSNQPQHF

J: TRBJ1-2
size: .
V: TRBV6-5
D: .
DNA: TGTGCCAGCAGTTACTCAGCTGGTTATGGCTACACCTTC
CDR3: CASSYSAGYGYTF

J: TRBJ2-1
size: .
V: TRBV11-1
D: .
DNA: TGTGCCAGCAGCTTAAACGCAGTGAATGAGCAGTTCTTC
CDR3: CASSLNAVNEQFF

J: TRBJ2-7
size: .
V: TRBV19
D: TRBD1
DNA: TGTGCCAGTAGTAGAGGGACAGTCCCCTACGAGCAGTACTTC
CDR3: CASSRGTVPYEQYF

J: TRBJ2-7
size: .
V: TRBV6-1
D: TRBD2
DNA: TGTGCCAGCAGGCTGGTCGGGGGGGCGAGGTACGAGCAGTACTTC
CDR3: CASRLVGGARYEQYF

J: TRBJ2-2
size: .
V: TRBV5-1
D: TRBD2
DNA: TGCGCCAGCAGCTTGCTTCAAGCGGGAGGATTGGCCGGCACCGGGGAGCTGTTTTTT
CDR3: CASSLLQAGGLAGTGELFF

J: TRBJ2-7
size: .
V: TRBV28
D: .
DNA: TGTGCCAGCAGTTTTGGTGAACTCTACGAGCAGTACTTC
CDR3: CASSFGELYEQYF

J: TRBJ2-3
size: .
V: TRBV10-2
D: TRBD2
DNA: TGCGCCAGCAGTGATGGGGAGGGGACTATTTACACAGATACGCAGTATTTT
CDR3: CASSDGEGTIYTDTQYF

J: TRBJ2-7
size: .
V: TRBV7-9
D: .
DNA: TGTGCCAGCAGCTTAGAAATTACCTACGAGCAGTACTTC
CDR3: CASSLEITYEQYF

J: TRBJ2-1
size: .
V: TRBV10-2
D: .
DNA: TGCGCCAGCACCTCTGGAGATTTAGTCAATGAGCAGTTCTTC
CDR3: CASTSGDLVNEQFF

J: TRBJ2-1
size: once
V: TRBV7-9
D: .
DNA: TGTGCCAGCAGCCCCCGGCCTGGGGATGAGCAGTTCTTC
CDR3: CASSPRPGDEQFF

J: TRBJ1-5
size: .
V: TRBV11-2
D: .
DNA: TGTGCCAGCGGCCACATTGATCAGCCCCAGCATTTT
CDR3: CASGHIDQPQHF

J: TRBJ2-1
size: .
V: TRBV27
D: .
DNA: TGTGCCAGCACCCAGGGGTTTGAGCAGTTCTTC
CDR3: CASTQGFEQFF

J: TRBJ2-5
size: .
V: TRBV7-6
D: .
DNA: TGTGCCAGCAGCCCACGGACCATAGAGGGAGAGACCCAGTACTTC
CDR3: CASSPRTIEGETQYF

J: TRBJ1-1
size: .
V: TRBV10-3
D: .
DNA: TGTGCCATCAGTGAGTCCCCAGGGAACACTGAAGCTTTCTTT
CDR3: CAISESPGNTEAFF

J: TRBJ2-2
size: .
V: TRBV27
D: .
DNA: TGTGCCAGCAATGGGGCCACCGGGGAGCTGTTTTTT
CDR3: CASNGATGELFF